This TCR beta chain emerged from a study of vaccination effects on CD4 cells after COVID-19. Findings and limits, study-wide: Whether induced by infection or by vaccine, clones showed marked clonal contraction late after vaccination. In healthy vaccinees, only 1 of 255 vaccine-induced clones cross-reacted with common cold coronaviruses.

Viral peptide pool expansion of antigen-specific CD4+ T cells preceded sequencing in the ViraFEST assay. An approximately ten-day culture period preceded the isolation of CD4+ T cells. Each participant received a vaccine that was either BNT162b2 or mRNA-1273, given as two doses. The healthy vaccine recipients, who had no prior SARS-CoV-2 infection, showed negative nucleocapsid antibodies. Days 3 and 7 saw half the medium replaced with IL-2 medium. This clone is labeled as medium-sized. Its antigen is undetermined. Assay used: immunoSEQ multiplex PCR; TCRdb lists only in-frame clones, some missing. In the table there are about 38,000 clones, approximately 82% of which are singletons. Sequenced here: CD4+ T cells from PBMCs cultured with HCoV-NL63 spike peptides, sampled after COVID-19 vaccination. This clonotype originated in a human donor who received a COVID-19 vaccine. Some clones in this sample may be carry-over from other donors' samples.

This chain's CDR3 is CASSAIYNSGPGNQPQHF. The CDR3 region has the DNA TGTGCCAGCAGTGCCATCTATAACTCGGGACCGGGCAATCAGCCCCAGCATTTT. J is TRBJ1-5 and V is TRBV6-1; TRBD1 might be the D (5 bases). The germline V and J ends were trimmed by 4 bases and 2 bases, with 21 bases remaining between them. This CDR3 has 18 residues. Germline CDR1 MNHNS, CDR2 SASEGT.